What follows are 20 T cell receptor beta chains derived from one specimen sequenced in a study of blood T cells in healthy people across ages. Together with a sample-barcoded 5' primer, a J-beta primer mix was included in a second PCR lasting about 7 to 12 cycles. TCRdb re-analysed the 5' RACE reads in MiXCR, keeping a single row per CDR3 protein. The sample lists about 500,000 distinct CDR3 sequences, less than 25% seen once, with approximately 8.7% in the top ten. The same sample was also used in a study of T cells of mothers and their children.

Material for sequencing was blood. The receptors were sampled from a boy aged 5-17 years in good health.

This clonotype was detected a few times. J is TRBJ2-4 and V is TRBV3-1, with TRBD1 matching 8 bases. In germline, CDR1 is LGHDT, CDR2 YNNKEL (reference sequence). Trimming at V came to 4 bases and at J to 6 bases, leaving 8 bases not matched to a gene. This CDR3 spans 15 amino acids. CDR3 DNA sequence: TGTGCCAGCAGCCCGCTGACAGGGGTCGGAAACATTCAGTACTTC. Residues: CASSPLTGVGNIQYF.

This clonotype was seen only a few times. The chain is built from TRBV4-1 and TRBJ1-1; perhaps TRBD1 as D (5 bases). V gave up 1 base and J gave up 1 base, with 13 bases separating them. The CDR3 runs to 16 residues. Looked up from germline, CDR1 is MGHRA and CDR2 is YSYEKL. CDR3 in DNA: TGCGCCAGCAGCCAAGTTACAGGCCGGCAGAACACTGAAGCTTTCTTT. Translating gives CASSQVTGRQNTEAFF.

The genes are TRBV5-1 and TRBJ2-1; TRBD2 aligns across 9 bases. The CDR3 sequence is 16 residues long. Germline V gives CDR1 SGHRS, CDR2 YFSETQ. V was pared by 2 bases and J by 2 bases, with 5 bases of the junction left unmatched. CDR3 sequence reads: CASSFSRGGTYNEQFF. The CDR3 nucleotides are TGCGCCAGCAGCTTTTCGCGGGGGGGCACCTACAATGAGCAGTTCTTC.

There are a few counts of this clonotype. The chain is built from TRBV27 and TRBJ2-7; 10 bases agree with TRBD2. The CDR3 runs 17 residues. V shed 5 bases, J shed 0 bases, and the junction held 10 bases outside the gene matches. Germline lookup yields CDR1 MNHEY and CDR2 SMNVEV (reference sequence). The CDR3, as DNA: TGTGCCAGCAGTGGTCGGACTAGCGGATTTCCCTCCTACGAGCAGTACTTC. It yields the protein CASSGRTSGFPSYEQYF.

A few counts support this clonotype. The chain carries TRBV6-5 and TRBJ1-2; possible D gene TRBD1, 6 bases. Germline V gene lookup returns CDR1 MNHEY and CDR2 SVGAGI. The CDR3 has 13 residues. Trimming cost V 4 bases and J 5 bases, with 11 bases left between them. CDR3 sequence reads: CASSSRTAYGYTF. In DNA, the CDR3 is TGTGCCAGCAGTTCCCGGACAGCTTATGGCTACACCTTC.

The rearrangement uses TRBV2 and TRBJ1-5; TRBD1 might be the D (5 bases). In germline, CDR1 is SNHLY, CDR2 FYNNEI. The CDR3 is 13 amino acids. V shed 4 bases and J shed 10 bases, with 14 bases lying between them. In nucleotides, the CDR3 is TGTGCCAGCAGTGGTACCCTCGGGGCCCCCCAGCATTTT. Its translation is CASSGTLGAPQHF.

CDR3 protein: CASSPPRTSGNTIYF. The CDR3, as DNA: TGTGCCAGCAGCCCCCCCCGGACCTCTGGAAACACCATATATTTT. This chain links TRBV28 with TRBJ1-3; no clear D gene. The CDR3 runs to 15 residues. Looked up from germline, CDR1 is MDHEN and CDR2 is SYDVKM. V was cut by 6 bases and J by 0 bases, with 12 bases left in between.

V gene TRBV6-2 or TRBV6-3 combines with J gene TRBJ1-3; maybe TRBD1 (6 bases). Trimming shortened V by 2 bases and J by 0 bases, and 17 bases separated the two germline ends. Germline values: CDR1 MNHEY, CDR2 SVGEGT. The CDR3 is 18 residues long. As DNA, the CDR3 is TGTGCCAGCAGTTACCGGACGAAGGCGGGGGCCTCTGGAAACACCATATATTTT. Its translation is CASSYRTKAGASGNTIYF.

This clonotype was picked up a small number of times. The gene calls are TRBV4-1 and TRBJ2-7, with D maybe TRBD2 (6 bases). There are 14 residues in the CDR3. V was pared by 0 bases and J by 7 bases, with 13 bases between. Per germline, CDR1 MGHRA and CDR2 YSYEKL. CDR3 DNA sequence: TGCGCCAGCAGCCAAGACCGGGGGTTGGGGGAGCAGTACTTC. It encodes CASSQDRGLGEQYF.

This chain connects TRBV10-2 to TRBJ2-3; 7 bases are a match to TRBD2. J was trimmed by 2 bases and V by 4 bases; bases with no gene match: 12. The germline CDR1 and CDR2 sequences are WSHSY and SAAADI. This CDR3 is 17 amino acids long. CDR3 nucleotides: TGCGCCAGCAGTGCTATTCGGGGGGAGACAAACACAGATACGCAGTATTTT. Translating it yields CASSAIRGETNTDTQYF.

This chain joins TRBV20-1 and TRBJ1-2, with D perhaps TRBD1 (5 bases). Trimming cost V 0 bases and J 3 bases, with 5 bases left between them. CDR3 length: 12 residues. From germline, CDR1 is DFQATT and CDR2 SNEGSKA (reference sequence). CDR3 residues: CSAREQDYGYTF. In DNA form, the CDR3 reads TGCAGTGCTAGAGAACAGGACTATGGCTACACCTTC.

A few counts support this clonotype. The chain is built from TRBV29-1 and TRBJ2-3, with D possibly being TRBD2 (7 bases). Germline V gene sequence: CDR1 SQVTM, CDR2 ANQGSEA. The CDR3 totals 16 residues. V was shortened by 1 base and J by 2 bases, with 16 bases between the two germline ends. The CDR3 bases are TGCAGCGTTGAAGGGGGGCTAGCGGATTTCACAGATACGCAGTATTTT. This gives the protein CSVEGGLADFTDTQYF.

In this sample, this clonotype turned up a few times. Mismatch with germline at one junction end may stem from a read error. The V call is TRBV20-1, the J call TRBJ2-3, with TRBD2 matching 7 bases. CDR1 DFQATT and CDR2 SNEGSKA come from the germline V gene (reference sequence). The CDR3 runs 13 residues. This chain's CDR3 is CSASWDYSDTQYF. The CDR3 DNA reads as TGTAGTGCTAGTTGGGACTATTCAGATACGCAGTATTTT.

The chain employs TRBV20-1 and TRBJ2-5, with 11 bases fitting TRBD1. The trim removed 0 bases at V and 1 base at J, leaving 7 bases unmatched. CDR3 length equals 17 residues. The germline gives CDR1 DFQATT, CDR2 SNEGSKA (reference sequence). In nucleotides, the CDR3 is TGCAGTGCTAGAGAGGGACAGGGGGACTTTTTCCAAGAGACCCAGTACTTC. Amino acid sequence: CSAREGQGDFFQETQYF.

J is TRBJ2-7 and V is TRBV10-3; TRBD1 aligns across 9 bases. The CDR3 sequence is 13 residues long. The V gene's germline CDR1 is ENHRY and CDR2 SYGVKD. After removal of 9 bases from V and 5 bases from J, the junction contained 8 bases not matched to a gene. The CDR3 nucleotides read TGTGCCATGGCCGGGACAGGGAACGACGAGCAGTACTTC. Its protein product is CAMAGTGNDEQYF.

V gene TRBV20-1 combines with J gene TRBJ2-5, with D maybe TRBD2 (6 bases). CDR3 size: 13 residues. V lost 4 bases and J 2 bases, leaving 11 bases between the germline ends. CDR1 DFQATT and CDR2 SNEGSKA come from the germline V gene (reference sequence). CDR3 sequence: CSATTGVQETQYF. The CDR3 DNA reads as TGCAGTGCTACCACGGGGGTACAAGAGACCCAGTACTTC.

The table lists this clonotype with a few counts. The V and J genes are TRBV7-2 and TRBJ2-5; D unclear. The CDR3 has 17 amino acids. V lost 4 bases, J lost 1 base, and 19 bases lay in between. Germline CDR1 reads SGHTA; CDR2 reads FQGNSA. CDR3 nucleotide sequence: TGTGCCAGCAGCTCTAGGCCCCTTTTAGGCCTCCAAGAGACCCAGTACTTC. Translating it yields CASSSRPLLGLQETQYF.

A few counts support this clonotype. This chain uses TRBV6-2 or TRBV6-3 with TRBJ2-1, with TRBD2 matching 7 bases. There are 15 residues in the CDR3. CDR1 MNHEY and CDR2 SVGEGT come from the germline V gene. The V and J ends lost 7 bases and 1 base, in that order; junction bases with no gene match: 7. The CDR3 nucleotides are TGTGCCAGCAAGTCTCCGGGGGGATCCTACAATGAGCAGTTCTTC. It codes for CASKSPGGSYNEQFF.

This clonotype was observed many times. The gene calls are TRBV7-3 and TRBJ2-5; D call uncertain. Trimming stripped 4 bases from V and 5 bases from J, with 11 bases between. This CDR3 has 13 amino acids. Germline V gene lookup returns CDR1 SGHTA and CDR2 FQGTGA. The CDR3 nucleotides read TGTGCCAGCAGCTCCTACGGGCGGGAGACCCAGTACTTC. This codes for CASSSYGRETQYF. Using reference TRBV7-3 and TRBJ2-5 for the parts outside the CDR3, the full variable domain is GAGVSQTPSNKVTEKGKYVELRCDPISGHTALYWYRQSLGQGPEFLIYFQGTGAADDSGLPNDRFFAVRPEGSVSTLKIQRTERGDSAVYLCASSSYGRETQYFGPGTRLLVL.

This clonotype has more than one count but fewer than ten. The chain recombines TRBV6-2 or TRBV6-3 with TRBJ2-7; D may be TRBD2 (6 bases). Trimming took 7 bases from V and 4 from J, leaving 8 bases between them. CDR3 length equals 11 residues. Germline CDR1 is MNHEY and CDR2 is SVGEGT. The DNA of the CDR3 is TGTGCCAGCACCGGGGGTTACGAGCAGTACTTC. It codes for CASTGGYEQYF.